This paragraph covers one T cell receptor (beta chain) sequence. One end of the junction fails to match germline, which may point to a read error. Sorting selected naive CD8 T cells with a CD8+CD4-CCR7+CD45RA+ phenotype. This entry comes from a study of molecular identifiers for immune sequencing clone quantification. Study-level background: For replicates, RNA isolated from roughly 20,000 or 100,000 naive CD8 cells was divided into five portions, of which four were sequenced.

The authors built bulk TCR libraries by previously described methods with listed TCR primers. TCRdb processed the PCR reads anew with MiXCR; each CDR3 protein has one entry. The data contain 23,000 or so distinct CDR3 sequences, more than 15% of them singletons. Per the germline V gene, CDR1 is MNHEY and CDR2 is SMNVEV (reference sequence). The CDR3 is made up of 13 amino acids. This receptor was obtained from a human donor in good health. Some libraries in this study had Jurkat cell RNA spiked in. Sequenced sample: naive CD8+ T cells from blood, with Jurkat cell RNA spiked in. Indicated subset: FACS-sorted CD8+CD4-CCR7+CD45RA+ naive T cells. The rearrangement uses TRBV27 and TRBJ2-7; 7 bases are a match to TRBD2. The CDR3 coding sequence is TGTGCTAGCAGTCCCGGGACTATCTACGGGCAGTACTTC. It translates to CASSPGTIYGQYF.